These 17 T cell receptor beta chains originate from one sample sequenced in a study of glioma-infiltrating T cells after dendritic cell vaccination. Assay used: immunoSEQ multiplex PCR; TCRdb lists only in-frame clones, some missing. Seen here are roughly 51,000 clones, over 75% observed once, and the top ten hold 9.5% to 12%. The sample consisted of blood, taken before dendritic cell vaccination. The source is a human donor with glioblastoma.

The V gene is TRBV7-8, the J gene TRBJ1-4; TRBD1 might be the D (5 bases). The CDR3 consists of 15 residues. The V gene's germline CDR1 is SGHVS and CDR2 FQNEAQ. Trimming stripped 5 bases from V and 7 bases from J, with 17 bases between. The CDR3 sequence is CASSLKAGVVEKLFF. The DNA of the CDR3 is TGTGCCAGCAGCCTTAAAGCGGGGGTGGTTGAAAAACTGTTTTTT.

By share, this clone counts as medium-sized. CDR3 bases: TGTGCCAGCAGTGTGGACTCGAACATGAACACTGAAGCTTTCTTT. This gives the protein CASSVDSNMNTEAFF. The chain is built from TRBV6-1 and TRBJ1-1; D gene unclear. Germline V gene sequence: CDR1 MNHNS, CDR2 SASEGT. V was trimmed by 4 bases and J by 0 bases, leaving 12 bases between them. The CDR3 covers 15 residues.

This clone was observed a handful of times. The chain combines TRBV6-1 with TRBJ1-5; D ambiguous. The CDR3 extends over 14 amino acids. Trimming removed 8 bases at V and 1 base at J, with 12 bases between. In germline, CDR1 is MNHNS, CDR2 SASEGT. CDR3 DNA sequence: TGTGCCAGCCGCGGGGTTGGGAGCAATCAGCCCCAGCATTTT. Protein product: CASRGVGSNQPQHF.

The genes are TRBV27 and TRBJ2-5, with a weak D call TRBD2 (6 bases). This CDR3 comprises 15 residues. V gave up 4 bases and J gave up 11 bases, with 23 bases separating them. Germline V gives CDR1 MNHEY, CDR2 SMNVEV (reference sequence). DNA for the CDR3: TGTGCCAGCAGTTCGTCGGGACCTTTACGTCGGGAGCAGTACTTC. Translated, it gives CASSSSGPLRREQYF.

The CDR3 DNA sequence: TGTGCCAGCTCACCCGGACAGGCCTATAATTCACCCCTCCACTTT. It translates to CASSPGQAYNSPLHF. This chain connects TRBV18 to TRBJ1-6, with TRBD1 identical over 7 bases. Germline trimming cut 3 bases from V and 2 bases from J; bases unmatched to any gene: 1. The CDR3 is 15 amino acids. Per germline, CDR1 KGHSH and CDR2 LQKENI.

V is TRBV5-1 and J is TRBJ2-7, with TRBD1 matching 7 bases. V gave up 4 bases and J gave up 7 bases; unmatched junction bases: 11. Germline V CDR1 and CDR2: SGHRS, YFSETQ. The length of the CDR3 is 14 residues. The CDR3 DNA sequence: TGCGCCAGCAGCGCCGGGACAGCCGGGCAGGAGCAGTACTTC. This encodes CASSAGTAGQEQYF.

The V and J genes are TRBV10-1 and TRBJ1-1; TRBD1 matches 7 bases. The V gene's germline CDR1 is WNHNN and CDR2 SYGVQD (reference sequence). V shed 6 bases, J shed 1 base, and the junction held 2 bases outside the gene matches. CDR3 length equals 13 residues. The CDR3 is CASRGTENTEAFF. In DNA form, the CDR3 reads TGCGCCAGCAGAGGGACAGAGAACACTGAAGCTTTCTTT.

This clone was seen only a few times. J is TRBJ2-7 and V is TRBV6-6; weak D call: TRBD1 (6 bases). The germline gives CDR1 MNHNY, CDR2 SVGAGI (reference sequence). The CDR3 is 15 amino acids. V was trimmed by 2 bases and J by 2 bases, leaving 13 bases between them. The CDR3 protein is CASSYDGQSTYEQYF. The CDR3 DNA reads TGTGCCAGCAGTTACGATGGACAGAGCACCTACGAGCAGTACTTC.

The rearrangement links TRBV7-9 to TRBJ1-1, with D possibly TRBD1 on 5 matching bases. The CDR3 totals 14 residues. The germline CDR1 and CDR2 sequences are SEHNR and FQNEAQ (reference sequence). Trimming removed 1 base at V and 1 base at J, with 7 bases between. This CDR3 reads CASSLVQGNTEAFF. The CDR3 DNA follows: TGTGCCAGCAGCTTAGTGCAGGGGAACACTGAAGCTTTCTTT.

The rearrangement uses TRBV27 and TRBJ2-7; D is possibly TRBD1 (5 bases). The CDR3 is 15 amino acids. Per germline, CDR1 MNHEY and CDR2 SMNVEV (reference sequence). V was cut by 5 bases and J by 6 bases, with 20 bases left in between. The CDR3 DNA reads TGTGCCAGCAGTACCCAGGGTCATCACGGCGGCGAGCAGTACTTC. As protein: CASSTQGHHGGEQYF.

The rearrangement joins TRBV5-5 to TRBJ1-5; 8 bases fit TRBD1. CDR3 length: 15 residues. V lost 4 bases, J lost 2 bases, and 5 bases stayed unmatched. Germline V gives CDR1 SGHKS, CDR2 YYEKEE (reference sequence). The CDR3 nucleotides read TGTGCCAGCAGCCCCCTACAGGGGGGCAATCAGCCCCAGCATTTT. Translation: CASSPLQGGNQPQHF.

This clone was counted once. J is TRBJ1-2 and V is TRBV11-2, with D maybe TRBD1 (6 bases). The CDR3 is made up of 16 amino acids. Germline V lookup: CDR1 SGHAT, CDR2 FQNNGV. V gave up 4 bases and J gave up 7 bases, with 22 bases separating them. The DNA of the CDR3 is TGTGCCAGCAGCTCGGGGGGGGCGGACAGAGTTCGTGGCTACACCTTC. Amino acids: CASSSGGADRVRGYTF.

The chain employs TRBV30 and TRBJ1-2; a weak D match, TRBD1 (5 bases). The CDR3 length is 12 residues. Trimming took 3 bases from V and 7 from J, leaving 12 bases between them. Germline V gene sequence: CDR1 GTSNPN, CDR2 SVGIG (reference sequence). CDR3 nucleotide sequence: TGTGCCTGGAGCCAGGGACTGGGTGGCTACACCTTC. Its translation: CAWSQGLGGYTF.

The CDR3 protein is CASSPRTGHEQYF. CDR3 nucleotides: TGTGCCAGCAGCCCTAGGACAGGGCACGAGCAGTACTTC. The chain recombines TRBV5-5 with TRBJ2-7, with 8 bases identical to TRBD1. The germline V gene encodes CDR1 SGHKS and CDR2 YYEKEE (reference sequence). The CDR3 has 13 residues. The V segment lost 4 bases and the J segment 5 bases; nucleotides outside the gene matches: 5.

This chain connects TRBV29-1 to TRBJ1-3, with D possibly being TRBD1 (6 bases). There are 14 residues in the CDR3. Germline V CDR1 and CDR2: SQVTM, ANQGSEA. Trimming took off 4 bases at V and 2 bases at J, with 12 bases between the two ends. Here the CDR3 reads CSVGTATTGNTIYF. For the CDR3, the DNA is TGCAGCGTTGGGACAGCGACCACTGGAAACACCATATATTTT.

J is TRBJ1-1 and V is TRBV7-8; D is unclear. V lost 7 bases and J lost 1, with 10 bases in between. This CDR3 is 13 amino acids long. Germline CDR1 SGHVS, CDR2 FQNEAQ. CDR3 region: CASTVSQNTEAFF. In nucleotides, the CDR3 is TGTGCCAGCACCGTCAGTCAGAACACTGAAGCTTTCTTT. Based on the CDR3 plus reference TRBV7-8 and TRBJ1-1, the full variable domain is GAGVSQSPRYKVAKRGQDVALRCDPISGHVSLFWYQQALGQGPEFLTYFQNEAQLDKSGLPSDRFFAERPEGSVSTLKIQRTQQEDSAVYLCASTVSQNTEAFFGQGTRLTVV.

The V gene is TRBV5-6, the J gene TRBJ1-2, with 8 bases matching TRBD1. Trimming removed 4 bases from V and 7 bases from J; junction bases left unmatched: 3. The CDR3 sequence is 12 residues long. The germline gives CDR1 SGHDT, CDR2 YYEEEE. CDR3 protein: CASSHRGTGYTF. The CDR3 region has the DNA TGTGCCAGCAGCCACAGGGGGACTGGCTACACCTTC.